This T cell receptor beta chain was identified during a study of blood T cells in healthy people across ages. Using a J-beta primer mix together with a sample-barcoded 5' primer, a second PCR was run for about 6 to 11 cycles. Every sample gave at least 2.5 million paired-end reads containing CDR3. TCRdb redid the calling of the 5' RACE reads with MiXCR, one entry per CDR3 protein. The sample has 800,000 or so distinct CDR3 sequences; around two thirds are singletons. The individuals who served as donors were healthy Caucasians living in Russia, aged about 6 to 95. This TCR derives from a man aged 25-40 years in good health. The specimen sequenced was blood.

In nucleotides, the CDR3 is TGTGCCAGCTCACCACGTACGTCGGCGGGGGTCGCGGCCTCCTACGAGCAGTACTTC. This codes for CASSPRTSAGVAASYEQYF. The V and J genes are TRBV18 and TRBJ2-5, with TRBD2 identical over 7 bases. The J call may be wrong; the DNA end is better matched by TRBJ2-7. The CDR3 runs 19 residues. Germline-derived CDR1 and CDR2 are KGHSH and LQKENI.